A selection of T cell receptor beta chains follows, all from one sample in a study of T-cell memory formation after mild COVID-19. One entry per CDR3 protein results from TCRdb running MiXCR on the 5' RACE reads. The table has approximately 290,000 distinct CDR3 sequences, 8% to 9% seen once. Sequencing input: PBMCs or a T cell subset sorted from them (not recorded which). The receptor set was obtained from a man in his late teens or twenties who had mild COVID-19 (a few samples of this study predate the infection). Cell type and time point are not known. Both conserved end residues are part of each CDR3. Each record gives: clone size, D gene, V gene, J gene, CDR3 DNA, CDR3 protein. The D gene is left open where the match is weak. Not all rows give a size; the values are once, few, many and, for expanded clones, a class.

>NA|TRBD2|TRBV9|TRBJ2-3
TGTGCCAGCAGCGTAGCTGGAGCGGGGGTGGAGACAGATACGCAGTATTTT
CASSVAGAGVETDTQYF
>NA|TRBD2|TRBV20-1|TRBJ2-3
TGCAGTGCTGGCACTACTAGCGGGGGCCCAGATACGCAGTATTTT
CSAGTTSGGPDTQYF
>NA|NA|TRBV15|TRBJ2-1
TGTGCCACCAGCGGACGAAGGGGTTTGTACAATGAGCAGTTCTTC
CATSGRRGLYNEQFF
>many|NA|TRBV9|TRBJ2-1
TGTGCCAGCAGCGTAGCGGCTAGTGAAGGCAATGAGCAGTTCTTC
CASSVAASEGNEQFF
>many|TRBD2|TRBV7-9|TRBJ2-5
TGTGCCAGCAGCTTTGACATCGGGAGGGAGACCCAGTACTTC
CASSFDIGRETQYF
>few|TRBD1|TRBV20-1|TRBJ2-7
TGCAGTGCTAGAGATCTGCAGGGGGTACCCCACGAGCAGTACTTC
CSARDLQGVPHEQYF
>NA|TRBD1|TRBV2|TRBJ2-3
TGTGCCAGCACCCCGACAGGGATAGATACGCAGTATTTT
CASTPTGIDTQYF
>few|TRBD2|TRBV6-5|TRBJ2-3
TGTGCCAGCAGTGATACTAGCGGGGGAACAGATACGCAGTATTTT
CASSDTSGGTDTQYF
>few|NA|TRBV5-6|TRBJ1-1
TGTGCCAGCAGCTTGGCTTTCTTACCGAGGACTGAAGCTTTCTTT
CASSLAFLPRTEAFF
>few|NA|TRBV6-5|TRBJ2-3
TGTGCCAGCAGTTACCGGGGGAGCAGCACAGATACGCAGTATTTT
CASSYRGSSTDTQYF
>few|NA|TRBV2|TRBJ1-5
TGTGCCAGCAGGGGACACCCTACGGGCAATCAGCCCCAGCATTTT
CASRGHPTGNQPQHF
>NA|TRBD2|TRBV12-3/TRBV12-4|TRBJ2-3
TGTGCCAGCAGGCTAAGCGGGGTCGGCACAGATACGCAGTATTTT
CASRLSGVGTDTQYF
>many|TRBD1|TRBV12-3/TRBV12-4|TRBJ1-3
TGTGCCAGCAGTGGGGACAGGGGTAATTTGAGAAACACCATATATTTT
CASSGDRGNLRNTIYF
>few|NA|TRBV7-6|TRBJ1-1
TGTGCCAGCAGCTCTACCAATATGAACACTGAAGCTTTCTTT
CASSSTNMNTEAFF
>NA|NA|TRBV5-4|TRBJ2-5
TGTGCCAGCAGCTGGGCAGGGCGGTTACAAGAGACCCAGTACTTC
CASSWAGRLQETQYF
>NA|TRBD1|TRBV5-1|TRBJ1-5
TGCGCCAACCCAACAGGGGGCCATCAGCCCCAGCATTTT
CANPTGGHQPQHF
>many|TRBD2|TRBV9|TRBJ2-2
TGTGCCAGCAGCCACCCAGCGGGGGCGAACACCGGGGAGCTGTTTTTT
CASSHPAGANTGELFF
>many|NA|TRBV7-9|TRBJ2-3
TGTGCCAGCACGGGAACAGATACGCAGTATTTT
CASTGTDTQYF
>many|NA|TRBV15|TRBJ2-7
TGTGCCACCAGGCCGGGCCTACTAGGACAAGAGCAGTACTTC
CATRPGLLGQEQYF
>NA|TRBD2|TRBV20-1|TRBJ2-5
TGCAGTGCCCCTCCCCTAGCGGGGGAGCGGACCCAGTACTTC
CSAPPLAGERTQYF
>NA|NA|TRBV4-1|TRBJ2-3
TGCGCCAGCAGCCAAGATGGTGTGGCTAGGCTCGCGGATACGCAGTATTTT
CASSQDGVARLADTQYF
>few|NA|TRBV2|TRBJ2-1
TGTGCCAGCAGTGAAGCGGGGGGAACCGCCGATGAGCAGTTCTTC
CASSEAGGTADEQFF
>few|NA|TRBV6-1|TRBJ2-1
TGTGCCAGCAGGGGGGGTACTGAGCAGTTCTTC
CASRGGTEQFF
>few|NA|TRBV12-3/TRBV12-4|TRBJ2-1
TGTGCCAGCAGTTGGGTGTACGTCGACTCTCACAATGAGCAGTTCTTC
CASSWVYVDSHNEQFF
>few|TRBD1|TRBV7-2|TRBJ1-2
TGTGCCAGCAGCACCGGGACAGCCTATGGCTACACCTTC
CASSTGTAYGYTF
>many|TRBD1|TRBV20-1|TRBJ1-2
TGCAGTGCTCCAAGGGGGCTTGGAGGCTACACCTTC
CSAPRGLGGYTF
>NA|NA|TRBV30|TRBJ1-1
TGTGCCTGGACCCCCACCAATGAAGCTTTCTTT
CAWTPTNEAFF
>few|NA|TRBV2|TRBJ2-6
TGTGCCAGCAGTGATTCCAGTCCCTACCTCCGCTCTGGGGCCAACGTCCTGACTTTC
CASSDSSPYLRSGANVLTF
>NA|NA|TRBV29-1|TRBJ2-7
TGCAGAATACCTGGGGCAGGGGCCTACGAGCAGTACTTC
CRIPGAGAYEQYF
>NA|NA|TRBV12-3/TRBV12-4|TRBJ2-3
TGTGCCAGCAGTTTGGGCCCCTCCGCTACTAGCACAGATACGCAGTATTTT
CASSLGPSATSTDTQYF
>few|TRBD2|TRBV4-1|TRBJ2-5
TGCGCCAGCAGTCGCAACCCCGGGGAGCGGGGGGACCTGGGGACCCAGTACTTC
CASSRNPGERGDLGTQYF
>NA|NA|TRBV4-2|TRBJ2-7
TGTGCCAGCAGCCAACCGGGACGGGGGTCTGGAGAGCAGTACTTC
CASSQPGRGSGEQYF
>few|NA|TRBV20-1|TRBJ1-5
TGCAGTGCTAGGGTCCCACAAGGGGATCAGCCCCAGCATTTT
CSARVPQGDQPQHF
>NA|TRBD1|TRBV20-1|TRBJ2-3
TGCAGTGCGGTAGGACAGGATAGCACAGATACGCAGTATTTT
CSAVGQDSTDTQYF
>few|NA|TRBV4-1|TRBJ2-2
TGCGCCAGCAGCCAGATCTCCCGAGGGAGCACCGGGGAGCTGTTTTTT
CASSQISRGSTGELFF
>few|NA|TRBV9|TRBJ1-2
TGTGCCAGCAGCGTAGATAGGGGAACAGGCGGCTACACCTTC
CASSVDRGTGGYTF
>few|NA|TRBV12-3/TRBV12-4|TRBJ1-6
TGTGCCAGCAGTTTGAAGGGTAGGAATTCACCCCTCCACTTT
CASSLKGRNSPLHF
>NA|NA|TRBV12-3/TRBV12-4|TRBJ2-5
TGTGCCAGCACCGACGGTGGCGAGACCCAGTACTTC
CASTDGGETQYF
>many|NA|TRBV7-2|TRBJ2-3
TGTGCCAGCAGCTCCCCCCCGCTGGGCACAGATACGCAGTATTTT
CASSSPPLGTDTQYF
>NA|NA|TRBV29-1|TRBJ2-5
TGCAGCGCCAGGAGGAAAGAGACCCAGTACTTC
CSARRKETQYF
>NA|TRBD1|TRBV27|TRBJ2-1
TGTGCCAGCAGTCCGCTCCGACAGGGATCGGGCAATGAGCAGTTCTTC
CASSPLRQGSGNEQFF
>few|NA|TRBV11-2|TRBJ2-1
TGTGCCAGCAGCTTACAATTTGGGGGATGGGGCTCCGATGAGCAGTTCTTC
CASSLQFGGWGSDEQFF
>few|TRBD1|TRBV28|TRBJ2-5
TGTGCCAGCAGTTTAGGGGGACAGGGGGCAAAGACCCAGTACTTC
CASSLGGQGAKTQYF
>NA|NA|TRBV29-1|TRBJ2-3
TGCAGCGTGCCAGTCACAGATACGCAGTATTTT
CSVPVTDTQYF
>NA|NA|TRBV12-3/TRBV12-4|TRBJ2-2
TGTGCCAGCAGTTTTTGGGCCAAGAACACCGGGGAGCTGTTTTTT
CASSFWAKNTGELFF
>NA|NA|TRBV6-2/TRBV6-3|TRBJ1-1
TGTGCCAGCAGTTACGGTTGGACGGGGAACACTGAAGCTTTCTTT
CASSYGWTGNTEAFF
>few|NA|TRBV7-9|TRBJ2-5
TGTGCCAGCAGCCCAACGTACGGAGCGGATCAAGAGACCCAGTACTTC
CASSPTYGADQETQYF
>many|NA|TRBV6-2/TRBV6-3|TRBJ1-1
TGTGCCAGCAGTTATCAACAGAACACTGAAGCTTTCTTT
CASSYQQNTEAFF
>many|NA|TRBV5-5|TRBJ2-2
TGTGCCAGCAGCTTGGGGCAGGGGCCCACCGGGGAGCTGTTTTTT
CASSLGQGPTGELFF
>few|NA|TRBV6-2/TRBV6-3|TRBJ2-1
TGTGCCAGCAGTTACGTTTTTGAGCAGTTCTTC
CASSYVFEQFF
>many|NA|TRBV5-1|TRBJ2-5
TGCGCCAGCAGCTTGGACCTAGAGACCCAGTACTTC
CASSLDLETQYF
>NA|NA|TRBV18|TRBJ2-5
TGTGCCAGCTCACCGAACGGCAGGGAGACCCAGTACTTC
CASSPNGRETQYF
>NA|TRBD1|TRBV12-3/TRBV12-4|TRBJ2-2
TGTGCCAGCAGACCCCGGACAGGGGGCGTCGGGGAGCTGTTTTTT
CASRPRTGGVGELFF